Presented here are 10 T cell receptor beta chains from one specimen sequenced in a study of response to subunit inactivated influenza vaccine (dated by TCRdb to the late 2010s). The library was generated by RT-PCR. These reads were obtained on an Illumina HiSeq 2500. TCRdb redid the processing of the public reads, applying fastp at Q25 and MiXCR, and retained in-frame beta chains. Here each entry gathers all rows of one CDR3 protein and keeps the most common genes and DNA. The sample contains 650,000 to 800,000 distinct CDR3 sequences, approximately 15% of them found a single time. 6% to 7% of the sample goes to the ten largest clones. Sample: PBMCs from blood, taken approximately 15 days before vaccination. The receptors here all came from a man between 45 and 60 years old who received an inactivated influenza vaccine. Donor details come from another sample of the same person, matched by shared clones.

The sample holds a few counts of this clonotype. The CDR3 loop reads CATSDPRRGSPEKLFF. Written as DNA, the CDR3 is TGTGCCACCAGTGACCCCAGGAGGGGGTCCCCTGAAAAACTGTTTTTT. The chain recombines TRBV24-1 with TRBJ1-4, with a possible D match to TRBD1 (6 bases). Germline V gives CDR1 KGHDR, CDR2 SFDVKD. V lost 4 bases, J lost 7 bases, and 18 bases lay in between. CDR3 length equals 16 residues.

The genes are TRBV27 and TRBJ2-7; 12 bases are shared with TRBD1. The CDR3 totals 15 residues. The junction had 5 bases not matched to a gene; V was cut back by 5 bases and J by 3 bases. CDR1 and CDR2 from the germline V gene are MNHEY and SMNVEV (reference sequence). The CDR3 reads CASSVGTGGHYEQYF. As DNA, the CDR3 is TGTGCCAGCAGTGTCGGGACAGGGGGCCACTACGAGCAGTACTTC.

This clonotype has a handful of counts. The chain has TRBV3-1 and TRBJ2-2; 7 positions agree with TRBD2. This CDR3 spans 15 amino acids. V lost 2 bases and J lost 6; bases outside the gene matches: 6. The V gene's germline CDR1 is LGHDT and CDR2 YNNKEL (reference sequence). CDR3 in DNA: TGTGCCAGCAGCCAAATGGCAACTAGCGCCGGGGAGCTGTTTTTT. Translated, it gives CASSQMATSAGELFF. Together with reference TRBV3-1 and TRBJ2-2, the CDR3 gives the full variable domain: DTAVSQTPKYLVTQMGNDKSIKCEQNLGHDTMYWYKQDSKKFLKIMFSYNNKELIINETVPNRFSPKSPDKAHLNLHINSLELGDSAVYFCASSQMATSAGELFFGEGSRLTVL.

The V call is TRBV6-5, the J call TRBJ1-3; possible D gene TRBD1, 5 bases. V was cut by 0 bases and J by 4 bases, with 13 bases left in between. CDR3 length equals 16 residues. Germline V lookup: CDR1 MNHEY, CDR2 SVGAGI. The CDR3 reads CASSYSSPGWGNTIYF. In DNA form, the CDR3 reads TGTGCCAGCAGTTACTCGAGTCCAGGGTGGGGAAACACCATATATTTT.

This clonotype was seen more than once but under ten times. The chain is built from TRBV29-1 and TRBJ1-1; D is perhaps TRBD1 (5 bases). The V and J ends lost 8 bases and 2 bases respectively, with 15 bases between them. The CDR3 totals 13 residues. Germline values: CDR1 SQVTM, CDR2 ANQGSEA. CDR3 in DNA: TGCAGCTATGGGGGGGTTCCTAACACTGAAGCTTTCTTT. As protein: CSYGGVPNTEAFF.

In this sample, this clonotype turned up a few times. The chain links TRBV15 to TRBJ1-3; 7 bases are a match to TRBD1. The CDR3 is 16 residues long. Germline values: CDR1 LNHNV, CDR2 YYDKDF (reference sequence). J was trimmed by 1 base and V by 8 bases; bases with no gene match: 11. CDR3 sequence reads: CATRVDRDGSGNTIYF. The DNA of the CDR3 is TGTGCCACCCGTGTTGACAGGGACGGATCTGGAAACACCATATATTTT.

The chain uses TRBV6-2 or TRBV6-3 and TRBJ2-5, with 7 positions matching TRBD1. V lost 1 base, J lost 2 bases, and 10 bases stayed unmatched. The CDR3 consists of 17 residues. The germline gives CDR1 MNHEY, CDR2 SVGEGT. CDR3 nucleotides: TGTGCCAGCAGTTACTATCCCCCGGGACAGAGGCAAGAGACCCAGTACTTC. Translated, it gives CASSYYPPGQRQETQYF.

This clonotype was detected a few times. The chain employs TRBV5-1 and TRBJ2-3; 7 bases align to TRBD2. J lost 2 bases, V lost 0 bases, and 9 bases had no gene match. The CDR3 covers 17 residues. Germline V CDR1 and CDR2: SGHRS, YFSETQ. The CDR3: CASSLGLGGKYTDTQYF. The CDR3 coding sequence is TGCGCCAGCAGCTTGGGCCTCGGGGGGAAGTACACAGATACGCAGTATTTT.

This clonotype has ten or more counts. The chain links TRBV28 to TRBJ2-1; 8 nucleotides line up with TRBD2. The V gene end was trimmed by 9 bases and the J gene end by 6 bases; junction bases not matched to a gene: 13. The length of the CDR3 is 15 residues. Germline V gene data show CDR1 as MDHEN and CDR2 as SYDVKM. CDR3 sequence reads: CASGFREGLSNEQFF. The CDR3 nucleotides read TGTGCCAGTGGGTTCCGGGAGGGTCTTAGCAATGAGCAGTTCTTC.

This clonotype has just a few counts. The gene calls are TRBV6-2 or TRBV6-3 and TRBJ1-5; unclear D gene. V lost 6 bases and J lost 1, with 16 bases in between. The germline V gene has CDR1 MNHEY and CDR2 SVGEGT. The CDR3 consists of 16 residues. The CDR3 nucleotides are TGTGCCAGCAGAACCCGGTCCGGGCAGAGCAATCAGCCCCAGCATTTT. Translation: CASRTRSGQSNQPQHF.